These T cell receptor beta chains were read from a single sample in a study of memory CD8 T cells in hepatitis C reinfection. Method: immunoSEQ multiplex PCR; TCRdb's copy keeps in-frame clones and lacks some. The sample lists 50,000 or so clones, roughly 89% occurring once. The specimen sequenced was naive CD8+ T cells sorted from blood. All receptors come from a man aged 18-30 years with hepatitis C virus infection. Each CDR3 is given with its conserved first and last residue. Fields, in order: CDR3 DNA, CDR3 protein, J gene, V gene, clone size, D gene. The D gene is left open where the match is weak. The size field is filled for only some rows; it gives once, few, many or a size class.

DNA: TGTGCCAGCAGTACCCTTAGCGGGAGGTGGTACGAGCAGTACTTC
CDR3: CASSTLSGRWYEQYF
J: TRBJ2-7
V: TRBV27
size: -
D: TRBD2

DNA: TGTGCCAGCAGTGACTCTAGCGGGGGCACAGATACGCAGTATTTT
CDR3: CASSDSSGGTDTQYF
J: TRBJ2-3
V: TRBV6-4
size: once
D: TRBD2

DNA: TGTGCCAGCAGCTTAGGACAGGGGGGAGTAAACACTGAAGCTTTCTTT
CDR3: CASSLGQGGVNTEAFF
J: TRBJ1-1
V: TRBV11-2
size: -
D: TRBD1

DNA: TGTGCCAGCAGTTACGAGGGGGATGGAGGCTACACCTTC
CDR3: CASSYEGDGGYTF
J: TRBJ1-2
V: TRBV6-5
size: -
D: -

DNA: TGTGCCAGCAGGGCGACTAGCGGGAGGGCCTACAATGAGCAGTTCTTC
CDR3: CASRATSGRAYNEQFF
J: TRBJ2-1
V: TRBV28
size: -
D: TRBD2

DNA: TGTGCCAGCAGGAACGGGGTCTGGTCCCATTCACCCCTCCACTTT
CDR3: CASRNGVWSHSPLHF
J: TRBJ1-6
V: TRBV6-4
size: -
D: -

DNA: TGCGCCAGCAGCTCCGCCGGTGGTAACTATGGCTACACCTTC
CDR3: CASSSAGGNYGYTF
J: TRBJ1-2
V: TRBV5-1
size: -
D: -

DNA: TGTGCCAGCAGCCCCACCCGGGAGACCCAGTACTTC
CDR3: CASSPTRETQYF
J: TRBJ2-5
V: TRBV7-6
size: -
D: -

DNA: TGCGCCAGCAGCCAAGATTCGAGCAACTATGGCTACACCTTC
CDR3: CASSQDSSNYGYTF
J: TRBJ1-2
V: TRBV4-1
size: few
D: -

DNA: TGCGCCAGCAGTTACGGGGGGTTCCCAGTGGCTGAGCAGTTCTTC
CDR3: CASSYGGFPVAEQFF
J: TRBJ2-1
V: TRBV27
size: -
D: TRBD2

DNA: TGTGCCAGCAGCTATAACTCGGGACTAGCGGAAGAGACCCAGTACTTC
CDR3: CASSYNSGLAEETQYF
J: TRBJ2-5
V: TRBV14
size: -
D: TRBD2

DNA: TGTGCCAGCAGCGTAGTATCCTCCCCAACAGGGGGGGATCTTGATACGCAGTATTTT
CDR3: CASSVVSSPTGGDLDTQYF
J: TRBJ2-3
V: TRBV9
size: -
D: -

DNA: TGTGCCAGCAGTATCCAGGGGTACGGAACTGAAGCTTTCTTT
CDR3: CASSIQGYGTEAFF
J: TRBJ1-1
V: TRBV27
size: -
D: -

DNA: TGTGCCAGCAGCTTAGACCCCCTACAAGAGACCCAGTACTTC
CDR3: CASSLDPLQETQYF
J: TRBJ2-5
V: TRBV11-2
size: -
D: -

DNA: TGTGCCAGCAGCCTTTCAGGAAGCACAGATACGCAGTATTTT
CDR3: CASSLSGSTDTQYF
J: TRBJ2-3
V: TRBV7-2
size: -
D: -

DNA: TGTGCCAGCAGTTTCAACAGGGGGTTGTACAATGAGCAGTTCTTC
CDR3: CASSFNRGLYNEQFF
J: TRBJ2-1
V: TRBV27
size: -
D: TRBD1

DNA: TGTGCCAGCAGCGTAGCGGCGGGAGGGCCGGGGAGGCAGTTCTTC
CDR3: CASSVAAGGPGRQFF
J: TRBJ2-1
V: TRBV9
size: -
D: TRBD2

DNA: TGCGCCAGCAGTTTTACTACGAACACTGAAGCTTTCTTT
CDR3: CASSFTTNTEAFF
J: TRBJ1-1
V: TRBV5-1
size: -
D: -